The sequence of this T cell receptor (beta chain) was determined in a study of cytomegalovirus exposure and HLA in healthy donors. About the research overall: There were some 120 million unique TCR beta sequences, drawn from approximately 180 million T cells, in an earlier analysis.

The CDR3 runs 11 residues. The V end was cut by 2 bases, the J end by 7 bases, with 5 bases between. The germline CDR1 and CDR2 sequences are MGHDK and SYGVNS. Primers for the PCR totalled 60 Vbeta and 13 Jbeta. Libraries were prepared by immunoSEQ multiplex PCR; TCRdb keeps only in-frame clonotypes and omits some of them. The repertoire consists of approximately 160,000 clones, with roughly four fifths occurring once and the leading ten covering roughly 1%. Donors consisted of healthy bone marrow donors. The TCR originated in a woman in her thirties or forties in good health and CMV-seronegative. The chain joins TRBV25-1 to TRBJ1-1; D unclear. Material: PBMCs. The CDR3 sequence: CASSERDEAFF. The CDR3 DNA follows: TGTGCCAGCAGTGAACGGGATGAAGCTTTCTTT. Using reference TRBV25-1 and TRBJ1-1 for the parts outside the CDR3, the full variable domain is EADIYQTPRYLVIGTGKKITLECSQTMGHDKMYWYQQDPGMELHLIHYSYGVNSTEKGDLSSESTVSRIRTEHFPLTLESARPSHTSQYLCASSERDEAFFGQGTRLTVV.